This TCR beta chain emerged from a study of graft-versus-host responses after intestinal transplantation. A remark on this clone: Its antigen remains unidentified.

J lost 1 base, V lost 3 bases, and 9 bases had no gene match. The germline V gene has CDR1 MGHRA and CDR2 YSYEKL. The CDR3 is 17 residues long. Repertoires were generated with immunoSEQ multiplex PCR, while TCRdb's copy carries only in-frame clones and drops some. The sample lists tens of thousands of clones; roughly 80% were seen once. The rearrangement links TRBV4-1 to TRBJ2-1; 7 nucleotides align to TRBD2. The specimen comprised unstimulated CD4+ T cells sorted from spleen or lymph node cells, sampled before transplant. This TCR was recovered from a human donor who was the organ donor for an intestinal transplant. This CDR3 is CASSHSPVGGSYNEQFF. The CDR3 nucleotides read TGCGCCAGCAGCCACTCGCCGGTCGGGGGGTCCTACAATGAGCAGTTCTTC.